These 11 T cell receptor beta chains came from one sample sequenced in a study of cytomegalovirus exposure and HLA in healthy donors. In the PCR, 60 Vbeta and 13 Jbeta primers were used. Clones were read by immunoSEQ multiplex PCR, and TCRdb kept only the in-frame ones, dropping some. The sample includes roughly 170,000 clones, around 68% seen only once; the top ten take roughly 1.6%. The sample consisted of PBMCs. These receptors originate from a girl aged 5 to 17 in good health and CMV-seronegative.

This sequence joins TRBV4-1 and TRBJ2-1; tentatively, D is TRBD2 (6 bases). Trimming cost V 0 bases and J 0 bases, with 12 bases left between them. The CDR3 sequence is 17 residues long. CDR1 is MGHRA, CDR2 YSYEKL, per germline. The chain's CDR3 is CASSQDRRGPSYNEQFF. The CDR3 region has the DNA TGCGCCAGCAGCCAAGATCGGCGGGGCCCCTCCTACAATGAGCAGTTCTTC.

The J gene is TRBJ1-3, the V gene TRBV11-2; D remains unclear. Trimming left V 5 bases short and J 0 bases short, with 14 bases between. Germline lookup yields CDR1 SGHAT and CDR2 FQNNGV. The CDR3 has 16 amino acids. For the CDR3, the DNA is TGTGCCAGCAGCCCTAGGTGGGCGGGCTCTGGAAACACCATATATTTT. Protein sequence: CASSPRWAGSGNTIYF.

In its sample, this clone was seen a few times. The chain couples TRBV7-3 to TRBJ1-5, with a possible D match to TRBD1 (5 bases). Germline V CDR1 and CDR2: SGHTA, FQGTGA. CDR3 length: 13 amino acids. Trimming stripped 5 bases from V and 5 bases from J, with 10 bases between. CDR3 nucleotide sequence: TGTGCCAGCAGCGCGGGACCGGATCAGCCCCAGCATTTT. This encodes CASSAGPDQPQHF. Variable domain in full (rest from reference TRBV7-3 and TRBJ1-5): GAGVSQTPSNKVTEKGKYVELRCDPISGHTALYWYRQSLGQGPEFLIYFQGTGAADDSGLPNDRFFAVRPEGSVSTLKIQRTERGDSAVYLCASSAGPDQPQHFGDGTRLSIL.

This sequence joins TRBV2 and TRBJ1-1; D is possibly TRBD1 (5 bases). The CDR3 is 15 residues long. Germline loops: CDR1 SNHLY, CDR2 FYNNEI. With 4 bases removed from V and 4 bases from J, the gap between germline ends came to 16 bases. CDR3 sequence reads: CASSGHIRVGTEAFF. CDR3 DNA sequence: TGTGCCAGCAGTGGACATATCAGGGTAGGCACTGAAGCTTTCTTT.

This chain links TRBV5-1 with TRBJ2-7; 9 bases are shared with TRBD2. The J segment lost 2 bases and the V segment lost 0 bases, leaving 6 bases of the junction unmatched. Per germline, CDR1 SGHRS and CDR2 YFSETQ. The CDR3 is 16 residues long. Here the CDR3 DNA reads TGCGCCAGCAGCTTGGAACTAGCGGGTCCCCCCTACGAGCAGTACTTC. It codes for CASSLELAGPPYEQYF.

The V call is TRBV2, the J call TRBJ2-2; unclear D gene. V lost 6 bases to trimming and J lost 0 bases, with 11 bases between them. Germline CDR1 SNHLY, CDR2 FYNNEI. The CDR3 runs to 15 residues. The DNA for the CDR3 is TGTGCCAGCAGCTCTAGTACGACGAACACCGGGGAGCTGTTTTTT. Translating gives CASSSSTTNTGELFF. Using reference TRBV2 and TRBJ2-2 for the parts outside the CDR3, the full variable domain is EPEVTQTPSHQVTQMGQEVILRCVPISNHLYFYWYRQILGQKVEFLVSFYNNEISEKSEIFDDQFSVERPDGSNFTLKIRSTKLEDSAMYFCASSSSTTNTGELFFGEGSRLTVL.

This chain's CDR3 is CASSPPGLAGAYEQFF. The CDR3 DNA is TGTGCCAGCAGCCCCCCCGGGCTAGCGGGGGCATATGAGCAGTTCTTC. The chain uses TRBV5-4 and TRBJ2-1; 10 bases agree with TRBD2. With 4 bases clipped from V and 8 bases from J, the junction kept 12 bases outside the gene matches. The CDR3 spans 16 residues. CDR1 SGHNT and CDR2 YYREEE come from the germline V gene (reference sequence).

V gene TRBV9 combines with J gene TRBJ2-3, with a tentative D call TRBD2 (5 bases). Trimming removed 4 bases from V and 6 bases from J, with 15 bases in between. Germline V gene sequence: CDR1 SGDLS, CDR2 YYNGEE. CDR3 length: 14 residues. The CDR3 nucleotides read TGTGCCAGCAGCTTACTGGGCGGGCCGGATACGCAGTATTTT. It codes for CASSLLGGPDTQYF.

The rearrangement uses TRBV5-1 and TRBJ1-4, with a weak D call TRBD1 (6 bases). CDR1 SGHRS and CDR2 YFSETQ come from the germline V gene. Deletions cut 2 bases from V and 8 bases from J, with 13 bases between. This CDR3 has 14 amino acids. The CDR3 region has the DNA TGCGCCAGCAGCTTCGGGGGGCAAGAGGAAAAACTGTTTTTT. It translates to CASSFGGQEEKLFF.

This sequence joins TRBV4-1 and TRBJ1-4, with D tentatively TRBD1 (6 bases). The CDR3 is made up of 17 amino acids. V dropped 2 bases and J dropped 4 bases, with 17 bases sitting between them. Germline assignment: CDR1 MGHRA and CDR2 YSYEKL. CDR3 in amino acids: CASSQMGGGSLNEKLFF. CDR3 coding DNA: TGCGCCAGCAGCCAAATGGGGGGGGGCAGTCTTAATGAAAAACTGTTTTTT.

This rearrangement joins TRBV9 to TRBJ2-7; TRBD2 agrees at 15 bases. The CDR3 is 18 residues long. Trimming cost V 2 bases and J 0 bases; bases outside gene matches: 6. Germline loops: CDR1 SGDLS, CDR2 YYNGEE. Here the CDR3 DNA reads TGTGCCAGCAGCGTGGGACTAGCGGGGGGCTGGAGCTCCTACGAGCAGTACTTC. As protein: CASSVGLAGGWSSYEQYF.